The subject of this entry is one T cell receptor (beta chain). No antigen is known for it. The data stem from a study of molecular identifiers for immune sequencing clone quantification. The study's findings and limits: Clones with over 20 RNA copies captured over 97% of effector molecules but under 1% of naive ones. The study reportedly detected spiked Jurkat TCR RNA from one cell among about 1 million naive cells.

Previously published methods and listed TCR primers were used for the bulk TCR libraries. TCRdb independently ran MiXCR on the PCR reads; one entry per CDR3 protein. The data contain about 630,000 distinct CDR3 sequences, around 25% of them singletons. This CDR3 region has 16 residues. V dropped 2 bases and J dropped 5 bases, with 18 bases sitting between them. Germline loops: CDR1 MNHEY, CDR2 SVGAGI. As CD8+CD4-CCR7+CD45RA+ cells, naive CD8 T cells were sorted. The chain uses TRBV6-5 and TRBJ2-5; tentative D call: TRBD1 (6 bases). The sample was naive CD8+ T cells from blood, with Jurkat cell RNA spiked in. The subset was: FACS-sorted CD8+CD4-CCR7+CD45RA+ naive T cells. This TCR derives from a human donor in good health. Some libraries in this study had Jurkat cell RNA spiked in. The CDR3 here is CASSYGGQGLGETQYF. The DNA of the CDR3 is TGTGCCAGCAGTTACGGGGGACAAGGGCTTGGCGAGACCCAGTACTTC.